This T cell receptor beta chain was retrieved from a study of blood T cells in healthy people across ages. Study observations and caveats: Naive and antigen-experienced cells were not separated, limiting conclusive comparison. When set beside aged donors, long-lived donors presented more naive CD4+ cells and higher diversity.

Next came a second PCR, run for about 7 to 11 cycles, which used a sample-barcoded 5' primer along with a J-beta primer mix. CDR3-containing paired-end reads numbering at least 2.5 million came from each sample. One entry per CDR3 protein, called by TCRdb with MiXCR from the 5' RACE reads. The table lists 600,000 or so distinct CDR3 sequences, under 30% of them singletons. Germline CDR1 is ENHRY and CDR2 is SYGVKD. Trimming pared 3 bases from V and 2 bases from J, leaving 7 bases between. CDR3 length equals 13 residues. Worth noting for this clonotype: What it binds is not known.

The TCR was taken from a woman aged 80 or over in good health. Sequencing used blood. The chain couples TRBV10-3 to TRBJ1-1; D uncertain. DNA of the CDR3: TGTGCCATCAGTGAAAAGGGTAACACTGAAGCTTTCTTT. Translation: CAISEKGNTEAFF.